This T cell receptor (beta chain) was retrieved from a study of cytomegalovirus exposure and HLA in healthy donors (dated by TCRdb to about 2017). As for the study more broadly: An earlier analysis of approximately 640 of the donors reported roughly 300 Gb of sequence data and some 100 million unique TCR beta sequences from roughly 200 million T cells. Along with the approximately 600-subject first cohort, a separate validation cohort of over a hundred different subjects was used. The number of typed donors differed by locus: about 620-640 for A, B, C, DRB1 and DQB1; 500 to 550 for DQA1; around 580 for DPA1; and 450 to 480 for DPB1. Across approximately 400 genotyped donors of the cohort, an average of about 250,000 unique TCR beta nucleotide sequences per donor were sequenced, and approximately 19% of those sequences were non-productive. To study patterns of TCR occurrence, a later analysis re-analyzed previously published TCR beta repertoires from around 660 donors and added high-resolution HLA genotyping. Roughly 5 DR-DQ haplotypes were handled as single units for association and clustering, since linkage in the cohort was strong. High-throughput TCR immunosequencing, statistical association of individual TCRs with disease status, and machine learning were combined to predict cytomegalovirus infection status. A later genetic analysis used genome-wide SNP genotypes for about three fifths of the 666 donors, treating that subset as a discovery cohort. Of the approximately 400 genotyped donors, about 84% fell in the genetic ancestry cluster associated with self-reported Caucasian donors. An earlier analysis of several hundred of the donors used high-throughput TCR beta sequencing to judge whether each TCR beta V gene segment behaved as functional or pseudogenic. The study used immunosequencing to profile the T cell repertoires of 600 to 850 subjects and linked those repertoires to cytomegalovirus serostatus. The aim of the study was to test whether cataloging public T cell receptors could identify signatures of past pathogen exposure. An early release covering 550 to 700 HLA-typed donors comprised around 300 gigabases of sequencing data and tens of millions of unique TCR sequences. HLA typing covered class I and class II loci at four-digit resolution. In the later analysis, no new phenotypic data were used to find candidate immune exposures; instead, reliance was placed on TCR beta sequences and their occurrence across donors. All discovery cohort repertoires had been generated using a single sequencing platform. Donor age, sex, ethnicity and CMV serostatus were compiled alongside the repertoire data. The paper's findings and limits, for the study overall: A later analysis found that HLA-associated TCR beta chains were more clonally expanded and had lower generation probabilities than equally common non-associated chains. Correlated functional status among segregating V segments might be attributable to linkage disequilibrium, but an unknown experimental factor could not be ruled out. In a later analysis, TCR association rates were found to vary across HLA loci, with the most associated TCRs seen for DRB1 alleles and the fewest for HLA-C alleles. A later analysis found that most CMV-associated TCR beta chains appeared HLA-restricted, with HLA associations seemingly driven largely by CMV exposure. In vitro tests confirmed that a few of the cytomegalovirus-associated TCR beta chains recognize cytomegalovirus antigens. Roughly uniform sequencing depth across donors was assumed in presence/absence analyses, although this assumption may not hold. Specific HLA alleles were associated with over 15,000 TCR beta sequences at a false discovery rate of 0.05 in a later analysis. A later genetic analysis reported fewer N-insertions in productive TCRs among donors in an Asian-associated ancestry cluster than the approximately 670-donor mean. Because HLA typing was missing for some donors at each locus, association tests included only the typed subset. In both the original and validation cohorts, the classifier was reported to diagnose cytomegalovirus status with high specificity and sensitivity. The authors suggested that the approach could potentially be extended to other disease states and immunological phenotypes. Some IMGT-functional V segments, including TRBV6-2 and TRBV6-3, could not be told apart with the 87-base-pair reads, so those segments were excluded. V-gene and J-gene trimming of TCR beta chains was associated with a missense DCLRE1C variant in a later genetic analysis, and the association was replicated in an independent cohort. Only TCR beta chains were sequenced in this cohort, and the absence of alpha or paired-chain data limited detectable features. A further reported finding was that TCR beta sequences accurately predicted the HLA-A and HLA-B alleles for most subjects in the first cohort. Assigning TCR associations to individual alleles was difficult when HLA alleles, especially DR and DQ, strongly co-occurred. CMV serostatus was the only immune exposure information available for the cohort. Some 15 rarely observed V segments, including chromosome 9 orphons, were excluded from the earlier analysis of about 610 of the donors because counts were too low. The study gave a list of under 200 TCR beta chains associated with cytomegalovirus. Broadly in line with IMGT annotations, most TCR beta V segments showed up in productive rearrangements about 87% or about 30% of the time in an earlier analysis of approximately 600 of the donors. A cluster of highly shared sequence variants was judged likely to represent a technical artifact of the sequencing pipeline. In a later analysis, several top co-occurrence clusters were reported to appear linked to parvovirus B19, influenza, CMV and Epstein-Barr virus. While some public TCRs were present in many individuals, most TCR sequences turned up only very rarely across donors.

Library preparation employed the immunoSEQ multiplex PCR assay. The multiplex PCR relied on a mix of 60 forward primers for TCR Vbeta segments and 13 reverse primers for TCR Jbeta segments. Amplification of the CDR3 region of rearranged TCR beta genes was performed with a multiplex PCR assay on genomic DNA. Amplified TCR beta libraries were sequenced as 87-base-pair reads on the Illumina HiSeq System. Per the authors' processing: Across the 666 repertoires, a later analysis counted approximately 75 million unique TCR beta chains, some 11 million of which were shared by at least two donors. To remove PCR and sequencing errors, raw reads were error-corrected and collapsed into unique sequences using a nearest-neighbor algorithm that merged closely related sequences. V, D and J gene segments were assigned by aligning CDR3 sequences to IMGT reference sequences. For a sequence to be retained, a match of at least six nucleotides was required to both a V gene segment and a J gene segment. Rearrangements were classified as productive when the CDR3 lacked stop codons and remained in frame with V and J, and all other rearrangements were classified as non-productive. CDR3 was defined by IMGT convention, running from the second conserved V-encoded cysteine to the conserved J-encoded phenylalanine. The earlier analysis of 500 to 750 of the donors excluded any sequence lacking an unambiguous match to a single V gene segment. In an earlier analysis of a few hundred of the donors, V segments were called functional above 56.7% productive rearrangements and were called segregating when the between-donor standard deviation exceeded 5%. To diagnose cytomegalovirus status from the catalog of TCR beta chain sequences, a statistical classification framework was built. V and J gene assignment, in a later analysis, came from comparing TCR nucleotide sequences with IMGT/GENE-DB human TR gene sequences. Using the TCRdist pipeline, a later analysis assigned CDR3 sequences along with most-parsimonious VDJ recombination scenarios. In a later analysis, every TCR beta chain was defined by the combination of its CDR3 amino acid sequence and its V-gene family, and reads without a unique V-gene family were dropped. In a later analysis, approximately 640 highly shared, low-generation-probability nucleotide sequences were removed to address suspected cross-contamination and a sequencing artifact. For each public chain, a later analysis derived a clonal expansion index from normalized ranks of inferred template counts within each repertoire. In a later analysis, generation probabilities were computed with a VDJ recombination model fitted to out-of-frame rearrangements, and the resulting probabilities were checked against IGoR. A later analysis scored TCR-TCR, TCR-HLA and TCR-CMV co-occurrence with hypergeometric tests, applying a repertoire-size bias correction to TCR pairs. False discovery rates were estimated in a later analysis by permuting HLA or CMV assignments 20 times. A later analysis grouped co-occurring TCRs with DBSCAN, adding TCRdist sequence similarity when clustering within HLA-allele-positive subsets. Co-occurrence clustering excluded repertoires with fewer than 30,000 or more than 120,000 public chains, plus five with anomalous nucleotide sharing. This immuneACCESS table, as held by TCRdb, lists in-frame sequences with V and J called but not all clones. Of the missing ones, under half trace to an unresolved V gene in checked studies; the others have no known cause. V and J calls and clone size are as listed in that table; D and trimming were resolved from the DNA. This sample lists 160,000 or so clones; 65% to 90% were detected once. About 6.4% of the sample rests with the top ten.

The cohort comprised 710 or so healthy bone marrow donors. At the time of sampling, every cohort member was nominally healthy, though immune exposures that went unrecorded were likely present. The donor tested CMV seropositive and was one of the 289 seropositive cohort members. Each donor provided a peripheral blood sample, and peripheral blood mononuclear cells were used for TCR beta sequencing. Genomic DNA extraction from the blood cell samples was performed with the Qiagen DNeasy Blood Extraction Kit. V drops 1 base and J drops 7 bases, leaving 11 bases in between. The CDR3 holds 14 amino acids from the cysteine to the phenylalanine. The retained sequence is limited to the CDR3, 42 bases, with the frame set at the first base. The germline V gene sets CDR1 to SGHDT and CDR2 to YYEEEE. Note on this clone: No cognate antigen has been identified for it. Base qualities are not at hand, and no much larger clone is one base apart.

The sequencing input was PBMCs. The chain employs TRBV5-6 and TRBJ1-4, with the identity of the D gene unclear. The clonotype was recovered from a woman aged 45 to 65 in good health and CMV-seropositive. DNA sequence: TGTGCCAGCAGCTTGTCTGAACCGGTTGAAAAACTGTTTTTT. It translates as CASSLSEPVEKLFF.